The clone carrying this T cell receptor beta chain has just one count. Its antigen is undetermined. Profiled with immunoSEQ multiplex PCR; TCRdb holds only in-frame clones, not every one. Seen here are roughly 48,000 clones, around 80% observed once, and the top ten hold approximately 1%. Researchers took blood at baseline, on cycle 4 day 1, and on cycle 7 day 1. The data stem from a study of OX40 agonist ivuxolimab in advanced cancers. The CDR3 runs to 14 residues. The germline CDR1 and CDR2 sequences are SGHRS and YFSETQ. V trimming: 0 bases; J trimming: 8 bases; junction bases outside the gene matches: 5. Study-wide points: Individuals who were partial responders at 0.1-3.0 mg/kg had clonal expansion that ranked among the lowest.

The chain combines TRBV5-1 with TRBJ2-7; 10 bases agree with TRBD1. This clonotype originated in an adult with an advanced solid tumor such as melanoma, head and neck, liver or kidney cancer. Sequenced here: CD4+ or CD8+ T cells sorted from blood, sampled in a trial of the OX40 agonist ivuxolimab. The CDR3 spells CASSLGGQGLQQYF. In DNA, the CDR3 is TGCGCCAGCAGCTTGGGGGGACAGGGGCTCCAGCAGTACTTC.